This T cell receptor beta chain appears in the sequencing data of a study of shared clonotypes between healthy human individuals. Study results and caveats: Generation probabilities of non-shared clonotypes were lower (relative to those shared by all four donors). Represented genetic and exposure-history diversity was restricted by having few donors. Naive CD4 clonotypes overlapped across a few donors at about 5.3%.

Terminally differentiated effector memory CD45RA+ cells were excluded from the naive CD8 cells, which were CD45RO-negative and positively selected for CCR7. Several immunoSEQ plates held equal portions of the genomic DNA taken from each subset. TCRdb's table, derived via immunoSEQ multiplex PCR, lists solely in-frame clones and lacks some. The table records about 1,800,000 clones, approximately 95% of them present only once. J lost 6 bases, V lost 0 bases, and 6 bases had no gene match. The CDR3 contains 15 residues. The germline V gene has CDR1 MNHEY and CDR2 SVGAGI. On this clone itself: The antigen is unknown. This sample also contains other DNA sequences that code for the same CDR3.

Sequenced material: naive CD8+ T cells sorted from blood. The chain has TRBV6-5 and TRBJ2-3; 7 bases line up with TRBD1. The sequence was obtained from a man between 18 and 35 years old in good health. The CDR3 spells CASSYSEGAPDTQYF. The CDR3 DNA follows: TGTGCCAGCAGTTACTCTGAGGGGGCCCCGGATACGCAGTATTTT.